Sequencing of this TCR beta chain was carried out in a study of blood T cells in healthy people across ages. The CDR3 spans 15 residues. Germline V lookup: CDR1 SGHTA, CDR2 FQGNSA. With 4 bases clipped from V and 4 bases from J, the junction kept 6 bases outside the gene matches. With a J-beta primer mix and a sample-barcoded 5' primer, a second PCR ran roughly 7 to 11 cycles. TCRdb re-derived calls from the 5' RACE reads in MiXCR, one entry per CDR3 protein. This sample has over 1,500,000 distinct CDR3 sequences, with around half found just once. The study isolated at least 6.5 million PBMCs from each sample. Of note for this clonotype: It may be a read error: a sequence one base away is much more abundant.

Sequenced input: blood. The sequence was obtained from a woman aged 35 to 49 in good health. The chain links TRBV7-2 to TRBJ1-2; 10 nucleotides line up with TRBD1. The CDR3 protein is CASSSAGTGAYGYTF. Written as DNA, the CDR3 is TGTGCCAGCAGCTCCGCCGGGACAGGGGCCTATGGCTACACCTTC. The full variable domain, rest sourced from reference TRBV7-2 and TRBJ1-2, is GAGVSQSPSNKVTEKGKDVELRCDPISGHTALYWYRQSLGQGLEFLIYFQGNSAPDKSGLPSDRFSAERTGGSVSTLTIQRTQQEDSAVYLCASSSAGTGAYGYTFGSGTRLTVV.